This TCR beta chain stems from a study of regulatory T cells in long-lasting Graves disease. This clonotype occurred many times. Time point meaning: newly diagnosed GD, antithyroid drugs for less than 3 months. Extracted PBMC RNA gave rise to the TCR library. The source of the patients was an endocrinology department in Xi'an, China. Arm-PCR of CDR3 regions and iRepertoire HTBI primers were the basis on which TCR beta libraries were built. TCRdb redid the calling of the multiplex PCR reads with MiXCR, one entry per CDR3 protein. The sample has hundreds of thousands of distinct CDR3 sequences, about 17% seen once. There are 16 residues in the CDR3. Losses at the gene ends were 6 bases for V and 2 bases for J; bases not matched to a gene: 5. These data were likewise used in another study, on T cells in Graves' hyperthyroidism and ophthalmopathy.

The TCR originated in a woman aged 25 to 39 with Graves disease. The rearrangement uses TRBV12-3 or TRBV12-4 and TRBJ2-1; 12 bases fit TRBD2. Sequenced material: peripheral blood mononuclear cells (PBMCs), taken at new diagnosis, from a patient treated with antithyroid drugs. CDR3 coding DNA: TGTGCCAGCAGCCGCCTAGCGGGAGGGCCCTACAATGAGCAGTTCTTC. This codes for CASSRLAGGPYNEQFF.